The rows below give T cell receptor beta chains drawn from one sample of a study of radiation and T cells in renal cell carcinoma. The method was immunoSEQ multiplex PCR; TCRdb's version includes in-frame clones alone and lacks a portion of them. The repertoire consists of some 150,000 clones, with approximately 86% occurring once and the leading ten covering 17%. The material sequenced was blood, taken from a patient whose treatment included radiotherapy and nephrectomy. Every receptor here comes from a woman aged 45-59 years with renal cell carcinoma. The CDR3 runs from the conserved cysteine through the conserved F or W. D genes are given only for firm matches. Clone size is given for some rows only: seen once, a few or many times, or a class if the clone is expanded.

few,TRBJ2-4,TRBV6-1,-,TGTGCCAGCAGTGAAGGACAGACCTCTAAGTCGTTTCAGTACTTC,CASSEGQTSKSFQYF
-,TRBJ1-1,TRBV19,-,TGTGCCAGTTTACGGCGGTTGAACGCTCCTGAAGCTTTCTTT,CASLRRLNAPEAFF
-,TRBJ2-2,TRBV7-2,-,TGTGCCAGCAGCCCGAGGGTAACCGGGGAGCTGTTTTTT,CASSPRVTGELFF
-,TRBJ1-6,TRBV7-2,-,TGTGCCAGCAGCTTGGGGGACCGTTTTTCACCCCTCCACTTT,CASSLGDRFSPLHF
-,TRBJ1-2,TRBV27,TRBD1,TGTGCCAGCAGTTTGACAGGGGGTGACTACACCTTC,CASSLTGGDYTF
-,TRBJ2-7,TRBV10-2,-,TGCGCCAGCACGGGGGGAACAGGGTGGTCCACCTACGAGCAGTACTTC,CASTGGTGWSTYEQYF
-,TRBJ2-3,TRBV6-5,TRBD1,TGTGCCAGCAGTACGACAGGGGGTACAGATACGCAGTATTTT,CASSTTGGTDTQYF
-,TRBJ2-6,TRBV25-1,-,TGTGCCAGCAGTGAGCCCGGGGGAAGGGTTGGGGCCAACGTCCTGACTTTC,CASSEPGGRVGANVLTF
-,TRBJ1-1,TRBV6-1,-,TGTGCCAGCAGTGACCGGACAGAGAACACTGAAGCTTTCTTT,CASSDRTENTEAFF
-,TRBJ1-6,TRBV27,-,TGTGCCAGCAGTTTAAGGGGCGAGGCAGGGATTATTTCACCCCTCCACTTT,CASSLRGEAGIISPLHF
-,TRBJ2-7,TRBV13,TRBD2,TGTGCCAGCAGACGTTATACGCCGGGAGGGCCGTACGAGCAGTACTTC,CASRRYTPGGPYEQYF
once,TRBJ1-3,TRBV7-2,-,TGTGCCAGCAGCCATCCGGGCGCTGGGGTATATTTT,CASSHPGAGVYF
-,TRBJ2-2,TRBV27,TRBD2,TGTGCCAGCGCTGGGACTAGCGGGAGGTTTAGGCCCGGGGAGCTGTTTTTT,CASAGTSGRFRPGELFF
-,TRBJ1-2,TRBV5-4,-,TGTGCCAGCAGCTCGAAGGACAGTAGCTATGGCTACACCTTC,CASSSKDSSYGYTF
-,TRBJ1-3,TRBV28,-,TGTGCCAGCAGTTTGATGATCTCCGCTACTGGAAACACCATATATTTT,CASSLMISATGNTIYF
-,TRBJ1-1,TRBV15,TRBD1,TGTGCCACCAGCTTCGGGACAGCAATGACTGAAGCTTTCTTT,CATSFGTAMTEAFF
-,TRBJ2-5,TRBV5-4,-,TGTGCCAGCAGCTTGGCTTCAACGGGAGAGACCCAGTACTTC,CASSLASTGETQYF
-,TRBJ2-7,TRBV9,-,TGTGCCAGCAGCACGAGTGCCGGGACCCTTAGCAGCGAGCAGTACTTC,CASSTSAGTLSSEQYF
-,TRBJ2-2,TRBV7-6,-,TGTGCCAGCAGCTTAGGCGGAGGGGGGTCCCGTAAGCTGTTTTTT,CASSLGGGGSRKLFF
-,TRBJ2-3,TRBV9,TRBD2,TGTGCCAGCAGCGTAGGGGTAGCGGGAAGCACAGATACGCAGTATTTT,CASSVGVAGSTDTQYF
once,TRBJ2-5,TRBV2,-,TGTGCCAGCGCGACGGAGATAACTAAAGAGACCCAGTACTTC,CASATEITKETQYF
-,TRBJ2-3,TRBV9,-,TGTGCCAGCAGCGTAGGTATCGGCCCCACAGATACGCAGTATTTT,CASSVGIGPTDTQYF
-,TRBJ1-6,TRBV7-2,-,TGTGCCAGCAGCTTAGTCCAGGGCCAGAATTCACCCCTCCACTTT,CASSLVQGQNSPLHF
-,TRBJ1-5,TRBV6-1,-,TGTGCCAGCAGTGAAGTAGTCAGGGCCCAGCATTTT,CASSEVVRAQHF
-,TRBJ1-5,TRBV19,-,TGTGCCAGTAGTATAGGGACAGCTCAGCATTTT,CASSIGTAQHF
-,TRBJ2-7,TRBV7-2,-,TGTGCCAGCAGCTTGGACAGTGCTTCCTACGAGCAGTACTTC,CASSLDSASYEQYF
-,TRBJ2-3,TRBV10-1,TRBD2,TGCGCCAGCAGTGAAACTAGCGGAGAGACGCAGTATTTT,CASSETSGETQYF
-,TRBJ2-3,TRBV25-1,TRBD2,TGTGCCAGCAGAGGGACTAGCAGACACACAGATACGCAGTATTTT,CASRGTSRHTDTQYF
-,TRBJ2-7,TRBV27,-,TGTGCCAGCAGCCAAGGACAGATCTTAGGGAACGAGCAGTACTTC,CASSQGQILGNEQYF
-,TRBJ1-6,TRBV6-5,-,TGTGCCAGCAGTTACTCGCCAGGGAAGGGATCACCCCTCCACTTT,CASSYSPGKGSPLHF
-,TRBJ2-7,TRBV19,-,TGTGCCAGTCGTTCGGTGTTAAAGCCCTACGAGCAGTACTTC,CASRSVLKPYEQYF
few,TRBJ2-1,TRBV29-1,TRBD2,TGCAGCGTTGATACCGGGACTAGCGGGGTTAGGCAGTTCTTC,CSVDTGTSGVRQFF
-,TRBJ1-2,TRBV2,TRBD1,TGTGCCAGCAGTGAATCAGGGGGGGGCTATGGCTACACCTTC,CASSESGGGYGYTF
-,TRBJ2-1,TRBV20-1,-,TGCAGTGCTAGTCAGACTAATGAGCAGTTCTTC,CSASQTNEQFF
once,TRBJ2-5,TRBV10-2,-,TGCGCCAGCAGGAGAGGTCTTGAACAAGAGACCCAGTACTTC,CASRRGLEQETQYF
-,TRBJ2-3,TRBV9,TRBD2,TGTGCCAGTGGGGTAGGGACTAGCGGCACAGATACGCAGTATTTT,CASGVGTSGTDTQYF
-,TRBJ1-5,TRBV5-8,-,TGTGCCAGCAGCGACGGGGCACCCAATCAGCCCCAGCATTTT,CASSDGAPNQPQHF
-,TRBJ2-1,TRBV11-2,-,TGTGCCAGCAGCTCATTAGCGGATCCCCGGGGTGAGCAGTTCTTC,CASSSLADPRGEQFF
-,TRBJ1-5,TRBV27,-,TGTGCCAGCAGTGGGGGGGTAGAGGGGCGTCAGCCCCAGCATTTT,CASSGGVEGRQPQHF
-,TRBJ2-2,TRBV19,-,TGTGCCAGTAGTCGTGGGAGAGGGTACACCGGGGAGCTGTTTTTT,CASSRGRGYTGELFF
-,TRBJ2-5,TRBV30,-,TGTGCCTGGAGAGGTCAGGAGACCCAGTACTTC,CAWRGQETQYF
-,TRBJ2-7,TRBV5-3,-,TGTGCCAGAAGCTTGGGGGAGTCAGTGGGTCCCTACGAGCAGTACTTC,CARSLGESVGPYEQYF
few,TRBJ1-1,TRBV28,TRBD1,TGTGCCAGCAGGGGACCCGGGACAGAAAAGGCTTTCTTT,CASRGPGTEKAFF
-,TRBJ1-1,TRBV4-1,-,TGCGCCAGTACCGGGGGCACTGAAGCTTTCTTT,CASTGGTEAFF
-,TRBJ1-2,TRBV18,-,TGTGCCAGCTCACCACTCAGGGCCTATGGCTACACCTTC,CASSPLRAYGYTF
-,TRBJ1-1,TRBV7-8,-,TGTGCCAGCAGCTTAGAGGTTCAGGGGAACACTGAAGCTTTCTTT,CASSLEVQGNTEAFF
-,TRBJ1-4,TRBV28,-,TGTGCCAGCAGTTTCGGAACAACTAATGAAAAACTGTTTTTT,CASSFGTTNEKLFF
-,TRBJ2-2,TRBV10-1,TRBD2,TGCGCCAGCAGTGCTAGCGGGACCGGGGAGCTGTTTTTT,CASSASGTGELFF
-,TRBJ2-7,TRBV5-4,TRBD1,TGTGCCAGCATCCCGGACAGGGGGAGCAACGAGCAGTACTTC,CASIPDRGSNEQYF
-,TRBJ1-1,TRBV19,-,TGTGCCAGTAGTATATCCAGTAACACTGAAGCTTTCTTT,CASSISSNTEAFF
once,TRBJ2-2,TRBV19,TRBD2,TGTGCCAGTAGTATAGTCGCGGGAGCAGTCCCCGGGGAGCTGTTTTTT,CASSIVAGAVPGELFF
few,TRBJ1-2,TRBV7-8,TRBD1,TGTGCCAGCAGCCAGACAGGGACTAACTATGGCTACACCTTC,CASSQTGTNYGYTF
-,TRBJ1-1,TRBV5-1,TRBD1,TGCGCCAGCAGCGCTGGACAGGGGGCTAATACTGAAGCTTTCTTT,CASSAGQGANTEAFF
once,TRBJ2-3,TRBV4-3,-,TGCGCCAGCAGCCAAGACGCGAAGTTCACAGATACGCAGTATTTT,CASSQDAKFTDTQYF
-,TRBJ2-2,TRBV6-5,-,TGTGCCAGCAGTTCCTACACTAACACCGGGGAGCTGTTTTTT,CASSSYTNTGELFF